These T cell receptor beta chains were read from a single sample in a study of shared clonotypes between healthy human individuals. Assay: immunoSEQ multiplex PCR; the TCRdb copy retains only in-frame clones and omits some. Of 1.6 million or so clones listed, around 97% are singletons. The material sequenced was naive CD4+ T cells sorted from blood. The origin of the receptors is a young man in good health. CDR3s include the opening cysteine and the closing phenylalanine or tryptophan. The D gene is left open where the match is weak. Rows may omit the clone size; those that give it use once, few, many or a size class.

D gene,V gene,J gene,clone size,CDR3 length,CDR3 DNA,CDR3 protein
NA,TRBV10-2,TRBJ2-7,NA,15,TGCGCCAGCAGTGCTGTCAGGTCCGCGTCCTACGAGCAGTACTTC,CASSAVRSASYEQYF
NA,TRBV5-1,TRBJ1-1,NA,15,TGCGCCAGCAGCTTGAGTCGACAGGTGGGGACTGAAGCTTTCTTT,CASSLSRQVGTEAFF
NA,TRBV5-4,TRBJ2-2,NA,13,TGTGCCAGCACGGGACAGAACACCGGGGAGCTGTTTTTT,CASTGQNTGELFF
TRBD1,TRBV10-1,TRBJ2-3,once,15,TGCGCCAGCAATCCGGGACAGGGATTTGGAGATACGCAGTATTTT,CASNPGQGFGDTQYF
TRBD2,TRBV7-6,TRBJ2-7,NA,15,TGTGCCAGCAGCTTAGCACGCGGGAGCTCCTACGAGCAGTACTTC,CASSLARGSSYEQYF
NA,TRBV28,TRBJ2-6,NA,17,TGTGCCAGCAGTTTCACTCAACCTGCCCCTGGGGCCAACGTCCTGACTTTC,CASSFTQPAPGANVLTF
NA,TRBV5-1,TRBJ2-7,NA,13,TGCGCCAGCAGCTTGGCTCCCGGGAGCGAGCAGTACTTC,CASSLAPGSEQYF
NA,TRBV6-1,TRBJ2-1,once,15,TGTGCCAGCAGTGACGAGGGATCGTCGCGCAATGAGCAGTTCTTC,CASSDEGSSRNEQFF
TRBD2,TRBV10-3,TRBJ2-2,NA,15,TGTGCCATCGGGGGACTAGCGGGAGTGGGCGGGGAGCTGTTTTTT,CAIGGLAGVGGELFF
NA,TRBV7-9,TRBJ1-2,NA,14,TGTGCCAGCAGCCTCAACAGTGGCAACTATGGCTACACCTTC,CASSLNSGNYGYTF
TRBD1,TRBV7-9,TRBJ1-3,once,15,TGTGCCAGCAGCAAGGGACAGGGGGTCGGAAACACCATATATTTT,CASSKGQGVGNTIYF
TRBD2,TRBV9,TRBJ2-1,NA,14,TGTGCCAGCAGCGTAGGATTAACTAGCGGTGAGCAGTTCTTC,CASSVGLTSGEQFF
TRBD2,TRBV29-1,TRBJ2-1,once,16,TGCAGCGTCCATGCTCGGGGGGGGACCTCCTACAATGAGCAGTTCTTC,CSVHARGGTSYNEQFF
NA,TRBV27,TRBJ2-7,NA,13,TGTGCCAGCAGTTTACCCCCCTACCACGAGCAGTACTTC,CASSLPPYHEQYF
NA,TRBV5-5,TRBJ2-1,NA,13,TGTGCCAGCAGCTTGGCCGGCGGGCCCGAGCAGTTCTTC,CASSLAGGPEQFF
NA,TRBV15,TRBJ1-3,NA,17,TGTGCCACCAGCCGCGACTCCGCGGGGCTCCCTGGAAACACCATATATTTT,CATSRDSAGLPGNTIYF
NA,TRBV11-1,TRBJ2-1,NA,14,TGTGCCAGCAGCTTAAGCTGGCCGGTCAATGAGCAGTTCTTC,CASSLSWPVNEQFF
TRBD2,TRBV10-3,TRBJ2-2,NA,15,TGTGCCGCCAAGACTAGCGGGAGGTTTACCGGGGAGCTGTTTTTT,CAAKTSGRFTGELFF
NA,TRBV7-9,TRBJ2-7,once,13,TGTGCCAGCAGCCAAGGGGTCTCTAGCGAGCAGTACTTC,CASSQGVSSEQYF
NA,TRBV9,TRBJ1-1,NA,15,TGTGCCAGCAGCGTATCGTTAGAAAGGGCCGCCGAAAAATTCTTT,CASSVSLERAAEKFF
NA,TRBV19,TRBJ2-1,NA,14,TGTGCCAGTAGTATTCGGGGCGGCGGGAATGAGCAGTTCTTC,CASSIRGGGNEQFF
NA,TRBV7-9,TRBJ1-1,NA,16,TGTGCCAGCAGCCGACTACAACTCCTTGAGAACACTGAAGCTTTCTTT,CASSRLQLLENTEAFF
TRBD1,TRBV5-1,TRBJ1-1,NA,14,TGCGCCAGCAGCACGAGACAGGGGGCCTCTGAAGCTTTCTTT,CASSTRQGASEAFF
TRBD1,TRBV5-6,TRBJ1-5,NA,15,TGTGCCAGCAGCACTACAGGGGCGGCCCATCAGCCCCAGCATTTT,CASSTTGAAHQPQHF
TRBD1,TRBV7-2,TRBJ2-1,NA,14,TGTGCCAGCAGCTTTGAGGGGGCAAGTGTTGAGCAGTTCTTC,CASSFEGASVEQFF